Each of the 28 T cell receptor beta chains below was sequenced from the same sample in a study of OX40 agonist ivuxolimab in advanced cancers. The method was immunoSEQ multiplex PCR; TCRdb's version includes in-frame clones alone and lacks a portion of them. Among about 28,000 clones, roughly 87% were seen once, and the ten largest hold around 15%. Source: CD4+ or CD8+ T cells sorted from blood, taken in a trial of the OX40 agonist ivuxolimab. Receptors originate from an adult with an advanced solid tumor such as melanoma, head and neck, liver or kidney cancer.

Note on this clone: The sample carries other DNA sequences with the same CDR3. The chain uses TRBV25-1 and TRBJ1-4, with 8 positions matching TRBD1. The CDR3 has 17 amino acids. Germline assignment: CDR1 MGHDK and CDR2 SYGVNS. J gave up 2 bases and V 2 bases, and 7 bases lay outside the gene matches. CDR3 DNA: TGTGCCAGCAGTGAAAGGGGCAGGGGGCAGACTAATGAAAAACTGTTTTTT. Its protein is CASSERGRGQTNEKLFF.

Sample share makes this clone medium-sized. This CDR3 is also generated by other DNA sequences in the sample. This sequence joins TRBV5-4 and TRBJ2-7, with unresolved D. The germline V gene has CDR1 SGHNT and CDR2 YYREEE (reference sequence). With 1 base removed from V and 2 bases from J, the gap between germline ends came to 7 bases. The CDR3 length is 13 residues. For the CDR3, the DNA is TGTGCCAGCAGCTTGCGCAGCACCTACGAGCAGTACTTC. Translated: CASSLRSTYEQYF.

V is TRBV7-7 and J is TRBJ2-6; D uncertain. Trimming took 5 bases from V and 5 from J, leaving 19 bases between them. Germline assignment: CDR1 SSHAT and CDR2 FNYEAQ (reference sequence). The CDR3 sequence is 17 residues long. The CDR3 DNA is TGTGCCAGCAGCCCGAAGTGGCCACAAAGTCGGGCCAACGTCCTGACTTTC. It encodes CASSPKWPQSRANVLTF.

The chain couples TRBV4-3 to TRBJ2-7; D remains ambiguous. Trimming stripped 3 bases from V and 4 bases from J, with 13 bases between. The CDR3 runs to 14 residues. The germline gives CDR1 LGHNA, CDR2 YSLEER. This CDR3 reads CASSHSAGGYEQYF. The CDR3 nucleotides read TGCGCCAGCAGCCATAGTGCTGGTGGGTACGAGCAGTACTTC.

This rearrangement joins TRBV27 to TRBJ2-5; perhaps TRBD2 as D (6 bases). The germline gives CDR1 MNHEY, CDR2 SMNVEV (reference sequence). This CDR3 spans 14 amino acids. The V gene lost 2 bases and the J gene lost 5 bases, with 12 bases spanning the gap. DNA of the CDR3: TGTGCCAGCAGTTTAGGGGGGTTAGTGGAGACCCAGTACTTC. This gives the protein CASSLGGLVETQYF.

By sample share, this clone is medium-sized. V and J are TRBV29-1 and TRBJ1-2, with TRBD1 matching 8 bases. CDR3 size: 14 residues. Looked up from germline, CDR1 is SQVTM and CDR2 is ANQGSEA. The trim removed 7 bases at V and 3 bases at J, leaving 10 bases unmatched. The CDR3, as DNA: TGCAGCGCTATCACAGGGGGTTTAGACTATGGCTACACCTTC. It translates to CSAITGGLDYGYTF.

The rearrangement uses TRBV2 and TRBJ2-7; 9 nucleotides match TRBD1. Germline V gene sequence: CDR1 SNHLY, CDR2 FYNNEI. V lost 6 bases and J lost 7; bases outside the gene matches: 7. The CDR3 covers 13 residues. This CDR3 is CASRLQGQGEQYF. CDR3 in DNA: TGTGCCAGCAGACTTCAGGGACAGGGTGAGCAGTACTTC.

The chain combines TRBV7-8 with TRBJ2-5; possible D gene TRBD2, 6 bases. The V end was cut by 1 base, the J end by 2 bases, with 11 bases between. The length of the CDR3 is 15 residues. Germline lookup yields CDR1 SGHVS and CDR2 FQNEAQ. CDR3 sequence: CASSLGGAGQETQYF. The DNA for the CDR3 is TGTGCCAGCAGCTTAGGAGGGGCGGGACAAGAGACCCAGTACTTC.

CDR3 sequence reads: CASSRPRDRGWNTGELFF. CDR3 DNA sequence: TGTGCCAGCAGTCGCCCGAGGGACAGGGGGTGGAACACCGGGGAGCTGTTTTTT. The chain employs TRBV28 and TRBJ2-2; 11 bases fit TRBD1. The ends lost 5 bases at V and 1 base at J; junction bases unmatched: 9. Germline V gene data show CDR1 as MDHEN and CDR2 as SYDVKM. The CDR3 contains 18 residues.

The rearrangement joins TRBV28 to TRBJ1-5, with D possibly matching TRBD1 (5 bases). This CDR3 has 17 amino acids. The germline V gene encodes CDR1 MDHEN and CDR2 SYDVKM. Deletions cut 6 bases from V and 7 bases from J, with 25 bases between. CDR3 residues: CASSSQRSRVTEQPQHF. The CDR3 nucleotides read TGTGCCAGCAGCTCCCAAAGATCCAGGGTTACAGAGCAGCCCCAGCATTTT.

V is TRBV27 and J is TRBJ1-1; D is possibly TRBD1 (6 bases). CDR1 is MNHEY and CDR2 is SMNVEV in the germline V gene (reference sequence). Trimming took off 3 bases at V and 5 bases at J, with 22 bases between the two ends. The CDR3 runs to 17 residues. CDR3 DNA sequence: TGTGCCAGCAGTTTCAACCCCGGGACACCCTCGGGAACTGAAGCTTTCTTT. Residues: CASSFNPGTPSGTEAFF.

V and J are TRBV6-6 and TRBJ1-1; D may be TRBD1 (5 bases). The CDR3 is 14 amino acids. In germline, CDR1 is MNHNY, CDR2 SVGAGI (reference sequence). V was shortened by 5 bases and J by 0 bases, with 10 bases between the two germline ends. CDR3 sequence: CASSQQVLNTEAFF. CDR3 bases: TGTGCCAGCAGTCAACAGGTTTTGAACACTGAAGCTTTCTTT.

The chain uses TRBV9 and TRBJ2-7, with D possibly called TRBD1 or TRBD2 (5 bases each). Trimming left V 4 bases short and J 2 bases short, with 16 bases between. The V gene's germline CDR1 is SGDLS and CDR2 YYNGEE. CDR3 length: 15 amino acids. This CDR3 is CASSTPRDGTYEQYF. CDR3 coding DNA: TGTGCCAGCAGCACCCCCCGGGACGGGACCTACGAGCAGTACTTC.

V is TRBV29-1 and J is TRBJ2-7; 9 positions agree with TRBD2. V shed 0 bases and J 7 bases; nucleotides not matched to a gene: 10. Germline-derived CDR1 and CDR2 are SQVTM and ANQGSEA. The CDR3 loop spans 15 amino acids. The CDR3 protein is CSVEEYRGRAGEQYF. DNA for the CDR3: TGCAGCGTTGAAGAGTATCGCGGGAGGGCGGGAGAGCAGTACTTC.

The V call is TRBV5-4, the J call TRBJ2-7, with D unclear. CDR1 is SGHNT and CDR2 is YYREEE in the germline V gene (reference sequence). The CDR3 runs 14 residues. V dropped 0 bases and J dropped 0 bases, with 7 bases sitting between them. The CDR3, as DNA: TGTGCCAGCAGCTTGGGTACACACTCCTACGAGCAGTACTTC. It yields the protein CASSLGTHSYEQYF. The full variable domain, with the rest looked up from reference TRBV5-4 and TRBJ2-7, is ETGVTQSPTHLIKTRGQQVTLRCSSQSGHNTVSWYQQALGQGPQFIFQYYREEENGRGNFPPRFSGLQFPNYSSELNVNALELDDSALYLCASSLGTHSYEQYFGPGTRLTVT.

The V gene is TRBV9, the J gene TRBJ2-1; D is perhaps TRBD1 or TRBD2 (5 bases each). Germline V gene sequence: CDR1 SGDLS, CDR2 YYNGEE. The CDR3 is 16 amino acids. V lost 3 bases, J lost 4 bases, and 17 bases lay in between. The CDR3 is CASSGPLTGRYNEQFF. DNA of the CDR3: TGTGCCAGCAGCGGGCCACTCACGGGACGGTACAATGAGCAGTTCTTC.

The chain has TRBV5-1 and TRBJ2-3; possibly TRBD1 for D (6 bases). The germline CDR1 and CDR2 sequences are SGHRS and YFSETQ. Trimming took off 7 bases at V and 5 bases at J, with 23 bases between the two ends. The CDR3 covers 16 residues. CDR3 DNA sequence: TGCGCCAGCCAAGAAACAGGGACCGATCAGGAAGATACGCAGTATTTT. This gives the protein CASQETGTDQEDTQYF.

V is TRBV11-1 and J is TRBJ2-1; D possibly corresponds to TRBD2 (6 bases). V was clipped by 1 base and J by 12 bases, with 22 bases between them. Germline CDR1 and CDR2: SGHAT and FQDESV (reference sequence). The CDR3 is 16 amino acids. The CDR3, as DNA: TGTGCCAGCAGCTTAGATTGGGGGACTGCAGGGTTGTGGCAGTTCTTC. Protein product: CASSLDWGTAGLWQFF.

The CDR3: CAWSVWAGPTDTQYF. CDR3 bases: TGTGCCTGGAGTGTGTGGGCGGGCCCCACAGATACGCAGTATTTT. The chain employs TRBV30 and TRBJ2-3; weak D call: TRBD2 (5 bases). CDR3 length equals 15 residues. The V gene's germline CDR1 is GTSNPN and CDR2 SVGIG (reference sequence). The germline V and J ends were trimmed by 0 bases and 2 bases, with 12 bases remaining between them.

V and J are TRBV9 and TRBJ1-1; possibly TRBD1 for D (5 bases). V was trimmed by 4 bases and J by 0 bases, leaving 10 bases between them. The length of the CDR3 is 14 residues. Germline CDR1 SGDLS, CDR2 YYNGEE. CDR3 region: CASSPKGLNTEAFF. The CDR3 region has the DNA TGTGCCAGCAGCCCCAAGGGGTTGAACACTGAAGCTTTCTTT. Filled out from reference TRBV9 and TRBJ1-1, the complete variable domain reads DSGVTQTPKHLITATGQRVTLRCSPRSGDLSVYWYQQSLDQGLQFLIQYYNGEERAKGNILERFSAQQFPDLHSELNLSSLELGDSALYFCASSPKGLNTEAFFGQGTRLTVV.

This chain connects TRBV7-9 to TRBJ1-1; D remains ambiguous. This CDR3 has 11 amino acids. Germline V CDR1 and CDR2: SEHNR, FQNEAQ (reference sequence). V shed 7 bases and J shed 11 bases, with 14 bases lying between them. Here the CDR3 DNA reads TGTGCCAGCACCTCGTGGATGGGCGCTTTCTTT. The encoded protein is CASTSWMGAFF.

The sample holds one count of this clone. This chain joins TRBV7-9 and TRBJ2-1; no reliable D call. CDR1 SEHNR and CDR2 FQNEAQ come from the germline V gene (reference sequence). Trimming took off 6 bases at V and 2 bases at J, with 14 bases between the two ends. This CDR3 has 15 amino acids. CDR3 sequence (DNA): TGTGCCAGCAGGCCGTTGGTTGGCACCTACAATGAGCAGTTCTTC. Translation gives CASRPLVGTYNEQFF.

This clone came up a few times. The chain links TRBV29-1 to TRBJ2-1; TRBD2 aligns across 10 bases. Trimming cost V 0 bases and J 7 bases; bases outside gene matches: 6. Germline loops: CDR1 SQVTM, CDR2 ANQGSEA. CDR3 length: 15 amino acids. CDR3 protein: CSVEDTSGTLNEQFF. CDR3 DNA sequence: TGCAGCGTTGAAGACACTAGCGGGACGTTGAATGAGCAGTTCTTC.

The J gene is TRBJ2-2, the V gene TRBV7-6; tentatively, D is TRBD1 (5 bases). Germline CDR1 reads SGHVS; CDR2 reads FNYEAQ. The germline V and J ends were trimmed by 6 bases and 0 bases, with 11 bases remaining between them. CDR3 length: 15 residues. For the CDR3, the DNA is TGTGCCAGCAGTCACAGGTCCACGAACACCGGGGAGCTGTTTTTT. Encoded protein: CASSHRSTNTGELFF.

J is TRBJ1-3 and V is TRBV30, with TRBD1 as a possible D gene (5 bases). There are 12 residues in the CDR3. CDR1 and CDR2 (germline): GTSNPN, SVGIG (reference sequence). Trimming took 4 bases from V and 3 from J, leaving 7 bases between them. The CDR3 loop reads CAWKGVGNTIYF. For the CDR3, the DNA is TGTGCCTGGAAAGGGGTTGGAAACACCATATATTTT.

The chain couples TRBV7-6 to TRBJ2-7; 8 bases are a match to TRBD2. The CDR3 sequence is 16 residues long. Germline loops: CDR1 SGHVS, CDR2 FNYEAQ. The trim removed 5 bases at V and 4 bases at J, leaving 13 bases unmatched. The CDR3 sequence is CASSPTLGAGGYEQYF. The CDR3 DNA reads TGTGCCAGCAGCCCTACCTTGGGTGCGGGAGGTTACGAGCAGTACTTC.

This clone has a single count. The J gene is TRBJ2-1, the V gene TRBV29-1; tentatively, D is TRBD1 (6 bases). This CDR3 is 15 amino acids long. V shed 5 bases and J shed 0 bases, with 14 bases lying between them. Germline-derived CDR1 and CDR2 are SQVTM and ANQGSEA. CDR3 DNA sequence: TGCAGCGTTCGACAGGTTTTGAGCTCCTACAATGAGCAGTTCTTC. Translation: CSVRQVLSSYNEQFF.

CDR3 DNA sequence: TGTGCCAGTAGTATGCAGGGTAGTAAGAATGGCTACACCTTC. Translating gives CASSMQGSKNGYTF. The chain joins TRBV19 to TRBJ1-2; D perhaps matches TRBD1 (5 bases). Germline V gene lookup returns CDR1 LNHDA and CDR2 SQIVND (reference sequence). V dropped 3 bases and J dropped 6 bases, with 14 bases sitting between them. The CDR3 has 14 residues.